Shown below are 29 T cell receptor beta chains from a single sample sequenced in a study of beta chain features in type 1 diabetes listed by TCRdb under 2018. The library was built by means of the immunoSEQ multiplex PCR assay. The High Capacity cDNA Reverse Transcription Kit was used to reverse transcribe all of the isolated RNA, meaning that expressed TCRB transcripts were what got sequenced. Held by TCRdb, this immuneACCESS table contains in-frame sequences only and omits some clones. Under half of the omission traces to an unresolved V gene where checked; the cause of the rest is unknown. Counted in this sample were 400,000 to 550,000 clones; about 10% of them appeared once. 0.035% to 0.05% of the sample goes to the ten largest clones. Sequenced input: naive CD4+ T cells from blood. The sample's cell subset or site label is to be understood as: true naive CD4+ T cells. All receptors derive from a woman between 18 and 30 years old in good health.

This clone was detected a few times. The chain has TRBV18 and TRBJ1-1; D is undetermined. The V gene's germline CDR1 is KGHSH and CDR2 LQKENI. V lost 5 bases to trimming and J lost 4 bases, with 17 bases between them. This CDR3 has 15 residues. The CDR3 coding sequence is TGTGCCAGCTCAGGGTTGGCACCCCTTACCACTGAAGCTTTCTTT. Its translation: CASSGLAPLTTEAFF.

This clone was detected a few times. The chain has TRBV7-2 and TRBJ2-3, with 7 bases identical to TRBD2. Germline V gene data show CDR1 as SGHTA and CDR2 as FQGNSA. V lost 5 bases to trimming and J lost 5 bases; unmatched junction nucleotides: 13. The CDR3 is 16 residues long. CDR3 nucleotide sequence: TGTGCCAGCAGCCGGAGGGCGGGGGTACTGGGAGATACGCAGTATTTT. Protein product: CASSRRAGVLGDTQYF.

There are a few counts of this clone. The gene calls are TRBV6-5 and TRBJ1-5; possible D gene TRBD1, 6 bases. Deletions cut 0 bases from V and 2 bases from J, with 11 bases between. The germline V gene encodes CDR1 MNHEY and CDR2 SVGAGI. The CDR3 contains 16 residues. The CDR3 loop is CASSYSKGGRNQPQHF. CDR3 bases: TGTGCCAGCAGTTACTCGAAAGGGGGTCGCAATCAGCCCCAGCATTTT.

The J gene is TRBJ1-2, the V gene TRBV4-3; D remains ambiguous. This CDR3 is 14 amino acids long. The V gene's germline CDR1 is LGHNA and CDR2 YSLEER. Trimming removed 0 bases at V and 6 bases at J, with 11 bases between. The CDR3 nucleotides read TGCGCCAGCAGCCAAGATCGAGGGTACCATGGCTACACCTTC. It encodes CASSQDRGYHGYTF.

The chain combines TRBV7-9 with TRBJ1-5, with TRBD1 matching 10 bases. There are 14 residues in the CDR3. Unmatched junction bases numbered 4, after V lost 4 bases and J lost 7 bases. Germline V gene sequence: CDR1 SEHNR, CDR2 FQNEAQ (reference sequence). The CDR3 spells CASSYGTGAQPQHF. The DNA of the CDR3 is TGTGCCAGCAGCTACGGGACAGGGGCGCAGCCCCAGCATTTT.

This clone was detected a few times. The gene calls are TRBV5-1 and TRBJ1-2; 8 bases are shared with TRBD1. Germline V CDR1 and CDR2: SGHRS, YFSETQ. Germline trimming cut 4 bases from V and 3 bases from J; bases unmatched to any gene: 2. This CDR3 region has 13 residues. This CDR3 is CASSQQGDYGYTF. The CDR3 coding sequence is TGCGCCAGCAGCCAACAGGGGGACTATGGCTACACCTTC.

The chain employs TRBV7-9 and TRBJ2-3; D is unclear. Germline lookup yields CDR1 SEHNR and CDR2 FQNEAQ (reference sequence). CDR3 length: 14 residues. Trimming stripped 4 bases from V and 3 bases from J, with 11 bases between. The DNA of the CDR3 is TGTGCCAGCAGCTGGGATGGACGAACAGATACGCAGTATTTT. Protein: CASSWDGRTDTQYF. Looking up the rest from reference TRBV7-9 and TRBJ2-3 gives the full variable domain: DTGVSQNPRHKITKRGQNVTFRCDPISEHNRLYWYRQTLGQGPEFLTYFQNEAQLEKSRLLSDRFSAERPKGSFSTLEIQRTEQGDSAMYLCASSWDGRTDTQYFGPGTRLTVL.

The chain uses TRBV7-2 and TRBJ2-3; TRBD1 aligns across 7 bases. CDR3 length equals 16 residues. Per the germline V gene, CDR1 is SGHTA and CDR2 is FQGNSA. V trimming: 5 bases; J trimming: 2 bases; junction bases outside the gene matches: 10. CDR3 coding DNA: TGTGCCAGCAGCACGGTAGCTGGGACAGTCACAGATACGCAGTATTTT. Its translation: CASSTVAGTVTDTQYF.

This clone was recorded a few times. The V and J genes are TRBV29-1 and TRBJ2-1; D not resolved. Trimming shortened V by 7 bases and J by 9 bases, and 13 bases separated the two germline ends. The CDR3 spans 11 residues. Germline V lookup: CDR1 SQVTM, CDR2 ANQGSEA. CDR3 DNA sequence: TGCAGCGGGGTAGCCTCGGGTGAGCAGTTCTTC. This translates into CSGVASGEQFF.

The chain employs TRBV7-8 and TRBJ1-2, with 7 bases lining up with TRBD1. Unmatched junction bases numbered 6, after V lost 5 bases and J lost 0 bases. Germline CDR1 is SGHVS and CDR2 is FQNEAQ. CDR3 length: 15 amino acids. The CDR3 region is CASSPGDSANYGYTF. CDR3 coding DNA: TGTGCCAGCAGCCCCGGGGACAGTGCTAACTATGGCTACACCTTC.

This clone was counted only a few times. The chain carries TRBV5-1 and TRBJ1-2; TRBD1 is a possible D gene (6 bases). Germline V gene sequence: CDR1 SGHRS, CDR2 YFSETQ. Trimming took 4 bases from V and 2 from J, leaving 21 bases between them. The CDR3 spans 17 residues. CDR3 loop: CASSLDVGGVGNYGYTF. As DNA, the CDR3 is TGCGCCAGCAGCCTTGACGTTGGGGGCGTCGGCAACTATGGCTACACCTTC.

In its sample, this clone was seen a few times. This chain connects TRBV14 to TRBJ1-2; TRBD1 matches 9 bases. The CDR3 is 17 residues long. J was trimmed by 2 bases and V by 4 bases; bases with no gene match: 11. The germline V gene has CDR1 SGHDN and CDR2 FVKESK. The CDR3: CASSPQGGTGRNYGYTF. DNA for the CDR3: TGTGCCAGCAGCCCCCAGGGCGGGACAGGGAGGAACTATGGCTACACCTTC.

V usage is TRBV27 and J usage is TRBJ2-5; D is possibly TRBD1 or TRBD2 (6 bases each). With 3 bases removed from V and 0 bases from J, the gap between germline ends came to 17 bases. The CDR3 extends over 17 amino acids. Germline V gene lookup returns CDR1 MNHEY and CDR2 SMNVEV (reference sequence). The CDR3 DNA sequence: TGTGCCAGCAGTTTTGGGGGCGGGACATCGTACCAAGAGACCCAGTACTTC. Protein product: CASSFGGGTSYQETQYF.

The genes are TRBV28 and TRBJ2-3, with TRBD2 identical over 9 bases. CDR1 and CDR2 from the germline V gene are MDHEN and SYDVKM. With V trimmed by 5 bases and J by 0 bases, 6 bases remained unmatched. This CDR3 is 16 amino acids long. Written as DNA, the CDR3 is TGTGCCAGCAGTACACCCCTAGCGGGGAGCACAGATACGCAGTATTTT. It codes for CASSTPLAGSTDTQYF. Full variable domain (missing parts from reference TRBV28 and TRBJ2-3): DVKVTQSSRYLVKRTGEKVFLECVQDMDHENMFWYRQDPGLGLRLIYFSYDVKMKEKGDIPEGYSVSREKKERFSLILESASTNQTSMYLCASSTPLAGSTDTQYFGPGTRLTVL.

V gene TRBV7-9 combines with J gene TRBJ2-5; no clear D gene. Trimming took 1 base from V and 4 from J, leaving 7 bases between them. Germline CDR1 SEHNR, CDR2 FQNEAQ (reference sequence). This CDR3 is 13 amino acids long. Here the CDR3 DNA reads TGTGCCAGCAGCTTAGGCCAGGTAGAGACCCAGTACTTC. Protein product: CASSLGQVETQYF.

This clone was observed a few times. The chain uses TRBV4-3 and TRBJ2-3, with D unclear. V lost 0 bases and J lost 4, with 5 bases in between. The germline CDR1 and CDR2 sequences are LGHNA and YSLEER. The length of the CDR3 is 13 residues. The CDR3: CASSQERADTQYF. The CDR3 nucleotides are TGCGCCAGCAGCCAAGAGAGAGCAGATACGCAGTATTTT.

The chain employs TRBV7-9 and TRBJ2-3; D unresolved. V lost 7 bases to trimming and J lost 0 bases, with 8 bases between them. Germline-derived CDR1 and CDR2 are SEHNR and FQNEAQ (reference sequence). CDR3 length: 13 residues. As DNA, the CDR3 is TGTGCCAGCACCCAGACTAGCACAGATACGCAGTATTTT. Translation: CASTQTSTDTQYF. The variable domain in full, completed from reference TRBV7-9 and TRBJ2-3, reads DTGVSQNPRHKITKRGQNVTFRCDPISEHNRLYWYRQTLGQGPEFLTYFQNEAQLEKSRLLSDRFSAERPKGSFSTLEIQRTEQGDSAMYLCASTQTSTDTQYFGPGTRLTVL.

The CDR3 region is CASSQTGKETQYF. The CDR3 DNA is TGTGCCAGCAGCCAAACCGGGAAAGAGACCCAGTACTTC. The rearrangement joins TRBV7-3 to TRBJ2-5; the D gene is possibly TRBD2 (5 bases). Germline lookup yields CDR1 SGHTA and CDR2 FQGTGA. V dropped 5 bases and J dropped 3 bases, with 10 bases sitting between them. This CDR3 has 13 amino acids.

This sequence joins TRBV4-3 and TRBJ2-3, with TRBD2 identical over 9 bases. Germline lookup yields CDR1 LGHNA and CDR2 YSLEER. J lost 6 bases, V lost 4 bases, and 17 bases had no gene match. The CDR3 consists of 18 residues. CDR3 sequence: CASSLTGYSGSTGDTQYF. In nucleotides, the CDR3 is TGCGCCAGCAGCCTCACCGGTTATAGCGGGAGTACGGGGGATACGCAGTATTTT.

This chain connects TRBV13 to TRBJ2-7; D might be TRBD2 (5 bases). Trimming stripped 0 bases from V and 0 bases from J, with 18 bases between. Germline V gene lookup returns CDR1 PRHDT and CDR2 FYEKMQ (reference sequence). CDR3 size: 18 residues. The CDR3 is CASSLGIRAPGNSYEQYF. CDR3 coding DNA: TGTGCCAGCAGCTTAGGCATCCGGGCCCCGGGGAACTCCTACGAGCAGTACTTC.

This clone occurred a few times. V gene TRBV4-3 combines with J gene TRBJ2-7; 7 bases are shared with TRBD1. The length of the CDR3 is 15 residues. Germline V CDR1 and CDR2: LGHNA, YSLEER. J was trimmed by 3 bases and V by 4 bases; bases with no gene match: 9. CDR3 coding DNA: TGCGCCAGCAGCCTTCGGACAGGCTCAAACTACGAGCAGTACTTC. It translates to CASSLRTGSNYEQYF.

To note about this clone: One junction end disagrees with the germline gene, perhaps due to a read error. V is TRBV6-5 and J is TRBJ1-1; 7 bases fit TRBD1. This CDR3 has 12 amino acids. Germline V lookup: CDR1 MNHEY, CDR2 SVGAGI. The CDR3 DNA reads TGTGCCAGCAGTCGACAGGGCACTGGAGCTTTCTTT. Protein product: CASSRQGTGAFF.

The chain employs TRBV5-1 and TRBJ2-3; 9 bases align to TRBD2. The CDR3 runs to 17 residues. CDR1 SGHRS and CDR2 YFSETQ come from the germline V gene. V dropped 0 bases and J dropped 3; count of bases not matched to a gene: 8. The CDR3 here is CASSLGLAGMATDTQYF. In nucleotides, the CDR3 is TGCGCCAGCAGCTTGGGGCTAGCGGGGATGGCTACAGATACGCAGTATTTT.

The rearrangement uses TRBV5-4 and TRBJ1-2, with 8 bases aligning to TRBD1. V dropped 3 bases and J dropped 4; count of bases not matched to a gene: 14. This CDR3 is built from 17 residues. Per the germline V gene, CDR1 is SGHNT and CDR2 is YYREEE (reference sequence). CDR3 DNA sequence: TGTGCCAGCAGCTCCACAGACAGGGGCCGACCCTTCTATGGCTACACCTTC. Translating it yields CASSSTDRGRPFYGYTF. Together with reference TRBV5-4 and TRBJ1-2, the CDR3 gives the full variable domain: ETGVTQSPTHLIKTRGQQVTLRCSSQSGHNTVSWYQQALGQGPQFIFQYYREEENGRGNFPPRFSGLQFPNYSSELNVNALELDDSALYLCASSSTDRGRPFYGYTFGSGTRLTVV.

The chain links TRBV18 to TRBJ2-7, with TRBD1 matching 12 bases. CDR1 is KGHSH and CDR2 is LQKENI in the germline V gene. The J segment lost 7 bases and the V segment lost 0 bases, leaving 4 bases of the junction unmatched. The CDR3 has 15 residues. The CDR3 region has the DNA TGTGCCAGCTCACCACCGGGACAGGGGGCCCGGGAGCAGTACTTC. It codes for CASSPPGQGAREQYF.

The chain links TRBV4-2 to TRBJ1-1, with D possibly TRBD1 on 5 matching bases. Germline V gives CDR1 LGHNA, CDR2 YNFKEQ. The CDR3 has 13 amino acids. Between the trimmed V and J ends, which lost 3 bases and 7 bases, there was a span of 12 bases. The CDR3 protein is CASSQAGGYEAFF. CDR3 DNA: TGTGCCAGCAGCCAGGCGGGGGGTTATGAAGCTTTCTTT.

This clone appeared a few times. The V and J genes are TRBV6-6 and TRBJ2-6; no reliable D call. Deletions cut 11 bases from V and 0 bases from J, with 2 bases between. This CDR3 contains 11 residues. CDR1 is MNHNY, CDR2 SVGAGI, per germline (reference sequence). CDR3 sequence (DNA): TGTGCCTGCTCTGGGGCCAACGTCCTGACTTTC. Protein sequence: CACSGANVLTF.

This sequence joins TRBV9 and TRBJ1-1; 7 positions agree with TRBD1. The J segment lost 0 bases and the V segment lost 0 bases, leaving 5 bases of the junction unmatched. This CDR3 has 16 residues. CDR1 and CDR2 (germline): SGDLS, YYNGEE. CDR3 in DNA: TGTGCCAGCAGCGTAGGACAGGGATTTATGAACACTGAAGCTTTCTTT. This codes for CASSVGQGFMNTEAFF.

This clone has more than one count but fewer than ten. V and J are TRBV19 and TRBJ2-1; D gene uncertain. The CDR3 extends over 11 amino acids. The V gene's germline CDR1 is LNHDA and CDR2 SQIVND (reference sequence). Trimming left V 8 bases short and J 3 bases short, with 5 bases between. CDR3 nucleotides: TGTGCCAGTGCATACTACAATGAGCAGTTCTTC. Its protein is CASAYYNEQFF. Using reference TRBV19 and TRBJ2-1 for the parts outside the CDR3, the full variable domain is DGGITQSPKYLFRKEGQNVTLSCEQNLNHDAMYWYRQDPGQGLRLIYYSQIVNDFQKGDIAEGYSVSREKKESFPLTVTSAQKNPTAFYLCASAYYNEQFFGPGTRLTVL.